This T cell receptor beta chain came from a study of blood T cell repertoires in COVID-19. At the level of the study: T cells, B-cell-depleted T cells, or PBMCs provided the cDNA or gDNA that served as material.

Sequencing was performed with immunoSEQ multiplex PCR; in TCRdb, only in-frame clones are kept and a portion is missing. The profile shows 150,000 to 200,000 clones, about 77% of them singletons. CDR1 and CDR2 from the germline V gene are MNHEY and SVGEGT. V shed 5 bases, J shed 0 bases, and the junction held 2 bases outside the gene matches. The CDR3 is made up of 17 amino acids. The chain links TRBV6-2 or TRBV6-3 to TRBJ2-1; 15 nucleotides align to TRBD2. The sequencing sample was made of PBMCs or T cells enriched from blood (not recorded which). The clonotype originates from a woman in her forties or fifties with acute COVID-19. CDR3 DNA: TGTGCCAGCAGTGGGACTAGCGGGAGGTCCTCCTACAATGAGCAGTTCTTC. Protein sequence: CASSGTSGRSSYNEQFF.